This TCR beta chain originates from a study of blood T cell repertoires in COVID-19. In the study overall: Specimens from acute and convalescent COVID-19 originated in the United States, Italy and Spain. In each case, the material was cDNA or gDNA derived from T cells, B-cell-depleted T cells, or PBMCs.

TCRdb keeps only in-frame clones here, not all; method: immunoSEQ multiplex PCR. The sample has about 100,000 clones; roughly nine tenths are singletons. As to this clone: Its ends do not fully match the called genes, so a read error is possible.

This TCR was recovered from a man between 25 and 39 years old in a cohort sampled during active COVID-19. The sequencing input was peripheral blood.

The CDR3 spells CASSPLTGGNDGYTF. In DNA form, the CDR3 reads TGTGCCAGCTCACCGCTGACAGGGGGTAACGATGGCTACACCTTC. This chain links TRBV18 with TRBJ1-2, with 9 bases fitting TRBD1. The germline CDR1 and CDR2 sequences are KGHSH and LQKENI. The length of the CDR3 is 15 residues.